This TCR beta chain was recorded in a study of blood T cell repertoires in COVID-19. Study overall: Sample material is recorded as cDNA or gDNA derived from T cells, B-cell-depleted T cells, or PBMCs.

Clones were sequenced by immunoSEQ multiplex PCR, and TCRdb holds only the in-frame ones, with some missing. Among 200,000 to 300,000 clones, 83% were seen once, and the ten largest hold about 3.9%. Cohort allocation depended upon clinical history that participants reported. Germline loops: CDR1 MNHEY, CDR2 SVGAGI. The CDR3 runs 15 residues. The trim removed 1 base at V and 2 bases at J, leaving 4 bases unmatched. Source material: PBMCs or T cells enriched from blood (not recorded which). This sequence joins TRBV6-5 and TRBJ1-2; 7 bases map to TRBD1. The sequence derives from a woman in her forties who had been exposed to COVID-19. The CDR3 DNA reads as TGTGCCAGCAGTTACTTGCCAGGGGGGAACTATGGCTACACCTTC. Translated, it gives CASSYLPGGNYGYTF.